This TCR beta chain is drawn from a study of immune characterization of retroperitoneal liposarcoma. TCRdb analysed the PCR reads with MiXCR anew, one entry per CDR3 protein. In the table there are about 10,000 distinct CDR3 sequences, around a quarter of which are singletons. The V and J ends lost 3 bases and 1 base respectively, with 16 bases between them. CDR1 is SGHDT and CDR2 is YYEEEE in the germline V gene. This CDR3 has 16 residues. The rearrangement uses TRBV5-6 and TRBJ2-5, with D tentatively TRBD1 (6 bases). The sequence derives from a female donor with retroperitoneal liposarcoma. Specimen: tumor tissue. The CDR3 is CASSSDTQGIQETQYF. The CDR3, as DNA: TGTGCCAGCAGCTCAGATACACAGGGTATCCAAGAGACCCAGTACTTC.